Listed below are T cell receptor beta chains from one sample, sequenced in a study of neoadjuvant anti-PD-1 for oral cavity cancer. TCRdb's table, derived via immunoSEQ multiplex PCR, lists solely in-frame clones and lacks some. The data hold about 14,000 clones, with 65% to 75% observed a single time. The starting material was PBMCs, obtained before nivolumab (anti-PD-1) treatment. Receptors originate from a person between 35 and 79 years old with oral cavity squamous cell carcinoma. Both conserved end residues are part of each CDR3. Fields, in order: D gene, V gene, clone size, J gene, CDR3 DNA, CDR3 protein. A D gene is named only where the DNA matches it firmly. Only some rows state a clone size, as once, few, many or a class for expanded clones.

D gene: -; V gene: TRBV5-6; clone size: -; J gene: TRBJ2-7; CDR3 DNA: TGTGCCAGCAGCTTGTGGGGGCAGGGACTACCCTACGAGCAGTACTTC; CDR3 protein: CASSLWGQGLPYEQYF
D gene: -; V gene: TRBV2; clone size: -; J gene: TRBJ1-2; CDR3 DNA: TGTGCCAGTGGGACGAACTATGAAGGCTACACCTTC; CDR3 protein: CASGTNYEGYTF
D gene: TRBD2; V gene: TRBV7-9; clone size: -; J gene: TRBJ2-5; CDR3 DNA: TGTGCCAGCAGCTCACTAGCGGTCCAAGAGACCCAGTACTTC; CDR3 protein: CASSSLAVQETQYF
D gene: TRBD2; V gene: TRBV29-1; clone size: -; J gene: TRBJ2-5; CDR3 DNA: TGCAGCGGCGGGACTAGCGGACGGGAGACCCAGTACTTC; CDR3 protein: CSGGTSGRETQYF
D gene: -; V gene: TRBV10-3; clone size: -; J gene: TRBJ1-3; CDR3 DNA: TGTGCCATCAGTGATCCGTCAGCTGGAAACACCATATATTTT; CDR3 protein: CAISDPSAGNTIYF
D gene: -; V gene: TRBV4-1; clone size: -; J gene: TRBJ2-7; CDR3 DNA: TGCGCCAGCAGCCAAGTCGGTAGACGGGCTGGGGACTACGAGCAGTACTTC; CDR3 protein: CASSQVGRRAGDYEQYF
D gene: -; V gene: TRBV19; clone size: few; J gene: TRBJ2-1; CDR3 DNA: TGTGCCAGTAATGGGTGGGGGCCGCAGAGTGAGCAGTTCTTC; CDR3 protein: CASNGWGPQSEQFF
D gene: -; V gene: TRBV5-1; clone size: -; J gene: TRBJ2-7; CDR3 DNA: TGCGCCAGCAGCTCGACACTTAGTGGACAGATCTTCTCCTACGAGCAGTACTTC; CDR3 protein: CASSSTLSGQIFSYEQYF
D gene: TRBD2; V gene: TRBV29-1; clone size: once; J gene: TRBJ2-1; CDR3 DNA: TGCAGCGTTTGGGGTGGACTAGCCGGCCCCTCTTATGAGCAGTTCTTC; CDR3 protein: CSVWGGLAGPSYEQFF
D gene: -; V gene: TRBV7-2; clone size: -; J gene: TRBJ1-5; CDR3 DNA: TGTGCCAGCAGCTTAAGAGGGTCCCATAGCAATCAGCCCCAGCATTTT; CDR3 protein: CASSLRGSHSNQPQHF